The 14 T cell receptor beta chains given below trace back to one sample, sequenced in a study of long-term antiretroviral therapy in people with HIV. A v3.0 immunoSEQ assay was performed at survey level. This table comes from immunoSEQ multiplex PCR, and its TCRdb copy is limited to in-frame clones, with some not included. Here the sample spans roughly 24,000 clones, about 88% being singletons. The specimen comprised unsorted PBMCs, sampled 0.6 years after starting antiretroviral therapy. All receptors come from a man between 60 and 70 years old with HIV.

The V and J genes are TRBV6-5 and TRBJ2-3; D not certain. Per the germline V gene, CDR1 is MNHEY and CDR2 is SVGAGI. The germline V and J ends were trimmed by 0 bases and 3 bases, with 10 bases remaining between them. This CDR3 contains 15 residues. The CDR3 DNA reads TGTGCCAGCAGTTACTCCACCTTTTTTACAGATACGCAGTATTTT. As protein: CASSYSTFFTDTQYF.

J is TRBJ2-7 and V is TRBV10-1; possibly TRBD1 or TRBD2 for D (5 bases each). CDR3 length: 12 amino acids. Trimming removed 8 bases at V and 4 bases at J, with 12 bases between. CDR1 WNHNN and CDR2 SYGVQD come from the germline V gene (reference sequence). CDR3 amino acids: CASGETVYEQYF. In DNA form, the CDR3 reads TGCGCCAGCGGGGAGACAGTATACGAGCAGTACTTC.

The V gene is TRBV5-4, the J gene TRBJ2-1; 14 nucleotides align to TRBD2. The CDR3 runs 18 residues. Germline V gene data show CDR1 as SGHNT and CDR2 as YYREEE (reference sequence). J gave up 5 bases and V 0 bases, and 7 bases lay outside the gene matches. The CDR3 here is CASSLGGLAGGVNNEQFF. CDR3 DNA sequence: TGTGCCAGCAGCTTGGGTGGACTAGCGGGGGGAGTTAACAATGAGCAGTTCTTC.

The J gene is TRBJ2-5, the V gene TRBV11-1; weak D call: TRBD1 (6 bases). Trimming stripped 4 bases from V and 5 bases from J, with 11 bases between. Per the germline V gene, CDR1 is SGHAT and CDR2 is FQDESV (reference sequence). The CDR3 is 13 amino acids. CDR3 sequence (DNA): TGTGCCAGCAGCTGGGGGCTGGGGGAGACCCAGTACTTC. Translating gives CASSWGLGETQYF.

This sequence joins TRBV5-1 and TRBJ2-5, with TRBD1 matching over 7 bases. V gave up 4 bases and J gave up 0 bases; unmatched junction bases: 6. The germline CDR1 and CDR2 sequences are SGHRS and YFSETQ. CDR3 length: 15 residues. The CDR3 loop reads CASSPGTAYQETQYF. Here the CDR3 DNA reads TGCGCCAGCAGCCCCGGGACAGCCTACCAAGAGACCCAGTACTTC.

This clone was seen only a few times. V is TRBV18 and J is TRBJ1-1, with a tentative D call TRBD1 (5 bases). The CDR3 extends over 13 amino acids. Germline CDR1 KGHSH, CDR2 LQKENI. V was trimmed by 3 bases and J by 1 base, leaving 6 bases between them. CDR3 loop: CASSPQGNTEAFF. DNA of the CDR3: TGTGCCAGCTCACCGCAGGGGAACACTGAAGCTTTCTTT. Using reference TRBV18 and TRBJ1-1 for the parts outside the CDR3, the full variable domain is NAGVMQNPRHLVRRRGQEARLRCSPMKGHSHVYWYRQLPEEGLKFMVYLQKENIIDESGMPKERFSAEFPKEGPSILRIQQVVRGDSAAYFCASSPQGNTEAFFGQGTRLTVV.

This clone was detected only once. The chain uses TRBV6-5 and TRBJ1-3; D gene uncertain. Germline-derived CDR1 and CDR2 are MNHEY and SVGAGI. This CDR3 is built from 14 residues. The V gene lost 5 bases and the J gene lost 0 bases, with 8 bases spanning the gap. The CDR3 is CASSLHISGNTIYF. The CDR3 DNA sequence: TGTGCCAGCAGTCTACACATCTCTGGAAACACCATATATTTT.

This sequence joins TRBV7-7 and TRBJ1-2; 8 nucleotides match TRBD1. The V and J ends lost 4 bases and 6 bases, in that order; junction bases with no gene match: 10. The CDR3 is 15 residues long. Germline assignment: CDR1 SSHAT and CDR2 FNYEAQ (reference sequence). CDR3 protein: CASSSRPTGEDGYTF. Written as DNA, the CDR3 is TGTGCCAGCAGCTCCCGCCCGACAGGGGAGGATGGCTACACCTTC.

This clone has just one count. The chain employs TRBV7-2 and TRBJ2-7; TRBD1 or TRBD2 may be the D gene (5 bases each). Germline-derived CDR1 and CDR2 are SGHTA and FQGNSA. The CDR3 is made up of 15 amino acids. Trimming took off 5 bases at V and 2 bases at J, with 16 bases between the two ends. The CDR3 DNA is TGTGCCAGCAGCGCAACCGGGACGGTGACCTACGAGCAGTACTTC. It is translated as CASSATGTVTYEQYF.

This chain links TRBV5-4 with TRBJ2-5; 9 bases line up with TRBD2. This CDR3 has 15 residues. Trimming at V came to 3 bases and at J to 7 bases, leaving 10 bases not matched to a gene. The V gene's germline CDR1 is SGHNT and CDR2 YYREEE (reference sequence). The CDR3 sequence: CASSYSGGPFGTQYF. In DNA, the CDR3 is TGTGCCAGCAGCTATAGCGGGGGACCCTTTGGGACCCAGTACTTC.

The rearrangement uses TRBV19 and TRBJ1-2; 7 positions agree with TRBD1. This CDR3 is 14 amino acids long. Germline assignment: CDR1 LNHDA and CDR2 SQIVND (reference sequence). The junction had 5 bases not matched to a gene; V was cut back by 4 bases and J by 3 bases. The CDR3 protein is CASSSRGKDYGYTF. The CDR3 region has the DNA TGTGCCAGTAGTAGCAGGGGGAAAGACTATGGCTACACCTTC.

The rearrangement links TRBV5-6 to TRBJ2-2; 8 bases are shared with TRBD1. V lost 0 bases and J lost 7; bases outside the gene matches: 2. Germline V gene lookup returns CDR1 SGHDT and CDR2 YYEEEE. This CDR3 spans 14 amino acids. CDR3 sequence: CASSLGQGIGELFF. The CDR3, as DNA: TGTGCCAGCAGCTTGGGACAGGGGATCGGGGAGCTGTTTTTT.

This clone has just one count. This chain links TRBV5-8 with TRBJ1-4, with TRBD1 matching over 7 bases. CDR3 length: 15 amino acids. CDR1 is SGHTS, CDR2 YDEGEE, per germline. Losses at the gene ends were 2 bases for V and 5 bases for J; bases not matched to a gene: 6. The CDR3: CASSLPGQLNEKLFF. CDR3 coding DNA: TGTGCCAGCAGCTTACCGGGACAGCTGAATGAAAAACTGTTTTTT. Supplemented by reference TRBV5-8 and TRBJ1-4, the full variable domain reads EAGVTQSPTHLIKTRGQQATLRCSPISGHTSVYWYQQALGLGLQFLLWYDEGEERNRGNFPPRFSGRQFPNYSSELNVNALELEDSALYLCASSLPGQLNEKLFFGSGTQLSVL.

The J gene is TRBJ2-1, the V gene TRBV7-3; perhaps TRBD2 as D (6 bases). The CDR3 has 14 amino acids. The V end was cut by 4 bases, the J end by 2 bases, with 9 bases between. CDR1 and CDR2 (germline): SGHTA, FQGTGA. The CDR3 region has the DNA TGTGCCAGCAGCTCCGGGGGACCCTACAATGAGCAGTTCTTC. Protein sequence: CASSSGGPYNEQFF.